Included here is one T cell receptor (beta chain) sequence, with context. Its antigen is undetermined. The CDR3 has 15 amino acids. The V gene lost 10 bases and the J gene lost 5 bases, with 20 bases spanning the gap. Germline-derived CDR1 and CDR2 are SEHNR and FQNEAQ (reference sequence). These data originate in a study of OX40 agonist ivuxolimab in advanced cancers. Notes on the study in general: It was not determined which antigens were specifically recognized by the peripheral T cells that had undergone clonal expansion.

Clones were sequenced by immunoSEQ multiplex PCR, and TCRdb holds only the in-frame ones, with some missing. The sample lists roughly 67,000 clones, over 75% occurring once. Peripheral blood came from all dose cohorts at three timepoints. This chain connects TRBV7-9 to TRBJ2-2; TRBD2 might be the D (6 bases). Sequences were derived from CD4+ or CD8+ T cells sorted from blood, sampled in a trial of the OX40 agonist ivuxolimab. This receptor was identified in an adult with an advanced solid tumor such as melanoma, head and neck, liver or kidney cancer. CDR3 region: CAINRAGTGTGELFF. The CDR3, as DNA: TGTGCCATCAACCGGGCGGGAACCGGTACCGGGGAGCTGTTTTTT.